This entry describes one T cell receptor (beta chain). Its antigen is unidentified. TCRdb's table, derived via immunoSEQ multiplex PCR, lists solely in-frame clones and lacks some. The repertoire consists of around 150,000 clones, with roughly 80% occurring once and the leading ten covering roughly 4.3%. The data originate from a study of T cell responses to AZD1222 COVID-19 vaccine. Regarding the study as a whole: Donors in the cohort were predominantly white British and more often female, and clonal diversity was possibly underestimated.

Germline V gene sequence: CDR1 LNHDA, CDR2 SQIVND (reference sequence). V was pared by 2 bases and J by 4 bases, with 11 bases between. There are 15 residues in the CDR3. The sample here was peripheral blood, taken on day 0 of AZD1222 vaccination. The chain links TRBV19 to TRBJ2-2; tentative D call: TRBD1 (6 bases). The sequence was collected from an adult in good health. DNA for the CDR3: TGTGCCAGTAGTATAACAGGGACGGGCACCGGGGAGCTGTTTTTT. It yields the protein CASSITGTGTGELFF.